This TCR beta chain derives from a study of blood T cell repertoires in COVID-19 (dated by TCRdb to the early 2020s). Describing the broader study: Samples from collaborators originated in the United States, Italy and Spain and spanned both the acute and convalescent phases of COVID-19. Samples were obtained from the ongoing ImmuneRACE study (first 160 participants) and from about 1,300 subjects provided by 6 global collaborators. A de-identified subject ID, COVID-19 status, age in years and sex were almost always included in the sample metadata. Where available, HLA class I and class II types were taken from metadata supplied by the sample provider and were not determined by assay-based typing. The dataset comprised deeply sampled blood TCRbeta repertoires from subjects exposed to, actively infected with, or recovered from COVID-19. The repertoires were made available in a free public database intended to serve as a resource for research on the immune response to SARS-CoV-2. The material from the prospective study consisted of cDNA or gDNA derived from T cells, B-cell-depleted T cells, or PBMCs. Study-wide conclusions, independent of this receptor: The quantity of clinical and demographic metadata differed by source and by participant and was supplied without curation.

One collaborating source in Seattle enrolled patients during active infection and followed them longitudinally through the course of disease. Collaborating institutions collected whole blood in K2EDTA tubes following their own protocols. For TCRbeta analysis, collaborator samples were shipped as frozen whole blood, as isolated PBMCs, or as DNA extracted from either sample type. TCRbeta CDR3 regions were amplified from genomic DNA by means of the immunoSEQ Assay, a bias-controlled multiplex PCR. In the source study's methods: The number of nucleated cells in each sample was estimated by amplification of reference gene primers within the assay. To quantify the absolute abundance of each unique TCRbeta CDR3 rearrangement, sequence reads were collapsed and filtered. For each sample, productive Simpson clonality was calculated by taking the square root of Simpson's diversity index across productive rearrangements. The table comes from immuneACCESS by way of TCRdb, which keeps in-frame sequences with V and J called. Part of the clones is missing from these tables; in studies checked, under half for an unresolved V gene and the rest for unknown reasons. The D gene and trimming were derived from the DNA, and the V and J assignments and clone size from that table. The sample includes approximately 170,000 clones, with roughly 93% observed a single time. The ten biggest clones cover around 5% of the sample.

V lost 6 bases and J lost 2 bases, and the count of bases not matched to a germline gene is 10. Taken from the germline V gene, the CDR1 and CDR2 loops are SNHLY and FYNNEI. The CDR3 holds 16 amino acids from the cysteine to the phenylalanine. The CDR3 DNA has 48 bases and is translated from base 1. On this clone itself: The antigen it recognizes is unknown. Nothing much larger sits one base from this clone, and base qualities are not available.

What was sequenced was peripheral blood. This clonotype was obtained from a man between 18 and 35 years old with COVID-19, enrolled during active disease. The chain was built from TRBV2 and TRBJ2-3; TRBD2 fits 8 bases in the junction. The base sequence is TGTGCCAGCAGCCGACTGTTTAGCGGGGCCACAGATACGCAGTATTTT. The translation is CASSRLFSGATDTQYF. Joined to the reference TRBV2 and TRBJ2-3 proteins, this CDR3 gives the full variable domain: EPEVTQTPSHQVTQMGQEVILRCVPISNHLYFYWYRQILGQKVEFLVSFYNNEISEKSEIFDDQFSVERPDGSNFTLKIRSTKLEDSAMYFCASSRLFSGATDTQYFGPGTRLTVL.